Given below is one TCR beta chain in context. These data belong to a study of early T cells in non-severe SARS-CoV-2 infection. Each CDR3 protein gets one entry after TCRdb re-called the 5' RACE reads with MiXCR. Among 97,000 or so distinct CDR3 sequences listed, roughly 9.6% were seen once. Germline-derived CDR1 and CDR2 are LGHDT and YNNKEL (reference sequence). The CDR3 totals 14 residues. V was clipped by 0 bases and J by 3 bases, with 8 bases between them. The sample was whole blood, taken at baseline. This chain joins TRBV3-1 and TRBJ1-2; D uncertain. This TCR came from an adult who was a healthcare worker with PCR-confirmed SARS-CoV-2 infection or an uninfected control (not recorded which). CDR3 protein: CASSQEPPYYGYTF. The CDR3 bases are TGTGCCAGCAGCCAAGAACCCCCTTACTATGGCTACACCTTC.